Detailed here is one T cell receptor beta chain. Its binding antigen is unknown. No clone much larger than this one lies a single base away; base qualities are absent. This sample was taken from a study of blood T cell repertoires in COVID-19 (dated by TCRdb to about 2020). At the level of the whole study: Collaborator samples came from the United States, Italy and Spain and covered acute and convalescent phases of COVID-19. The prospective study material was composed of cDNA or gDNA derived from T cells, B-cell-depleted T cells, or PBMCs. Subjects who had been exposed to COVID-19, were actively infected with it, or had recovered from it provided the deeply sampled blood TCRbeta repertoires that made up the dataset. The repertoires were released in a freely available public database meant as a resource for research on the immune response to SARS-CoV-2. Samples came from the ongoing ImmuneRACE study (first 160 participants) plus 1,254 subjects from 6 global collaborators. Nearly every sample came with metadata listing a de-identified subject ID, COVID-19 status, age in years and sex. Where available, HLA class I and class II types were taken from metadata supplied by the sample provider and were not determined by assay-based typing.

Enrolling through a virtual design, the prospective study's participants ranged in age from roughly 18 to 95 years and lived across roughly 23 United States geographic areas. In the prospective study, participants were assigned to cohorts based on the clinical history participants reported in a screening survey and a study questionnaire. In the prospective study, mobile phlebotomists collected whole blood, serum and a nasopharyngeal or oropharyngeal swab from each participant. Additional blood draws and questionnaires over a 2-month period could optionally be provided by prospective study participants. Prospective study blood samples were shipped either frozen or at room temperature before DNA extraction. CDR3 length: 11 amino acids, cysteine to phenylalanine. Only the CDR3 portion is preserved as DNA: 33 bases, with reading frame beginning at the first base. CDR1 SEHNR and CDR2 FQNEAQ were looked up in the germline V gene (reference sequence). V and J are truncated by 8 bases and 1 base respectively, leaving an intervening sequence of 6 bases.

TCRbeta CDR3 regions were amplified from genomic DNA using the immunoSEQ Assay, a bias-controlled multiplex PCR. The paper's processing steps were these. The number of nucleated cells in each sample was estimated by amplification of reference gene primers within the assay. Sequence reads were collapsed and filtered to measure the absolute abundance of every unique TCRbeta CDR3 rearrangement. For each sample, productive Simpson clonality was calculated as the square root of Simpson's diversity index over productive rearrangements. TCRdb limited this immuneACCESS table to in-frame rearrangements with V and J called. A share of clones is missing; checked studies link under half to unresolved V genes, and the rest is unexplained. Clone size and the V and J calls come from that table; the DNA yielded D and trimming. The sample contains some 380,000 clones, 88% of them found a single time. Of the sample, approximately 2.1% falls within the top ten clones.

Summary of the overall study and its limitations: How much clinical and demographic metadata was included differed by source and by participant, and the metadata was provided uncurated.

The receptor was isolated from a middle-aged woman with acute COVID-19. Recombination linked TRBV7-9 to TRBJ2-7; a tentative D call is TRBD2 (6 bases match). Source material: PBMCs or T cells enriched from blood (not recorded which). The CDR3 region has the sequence CASRGSYEQYF. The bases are TGTGCCAGCCGGGGGTCCTACGAGCAGTACTTC.